These 5 T cell receptor beta chains were sequenced from one sample in a study of monozygotic twins with cystic fibrosis. TCRdb's table, derived via immunoSEQ multiplex PCR, lists solely in-frame clones and lacks some. The table has tens of thousands of clones, about 85% seen once. Sample: blood. These receptors originate from a girl aged 2-15 years with cystic fibrosis.

To note about this clone: No conserved phenylalanine or tryptophan ends this CDR3, so it is likely a read error. Written as DNA, the CDR3 is TGTGCCTGGAGTGTACTGCAGGGGAATTCACCCCTCCACCTT. This translates into CAWSVLQGNSPLHL. This sequence joins TRBV30 and TRBJ1-6; D possibly corresponds to TRBD1 (6 bases). V was clipped by 0 bases and J by 7 bases, with 10 bases between them. Germline CDR1 is GTSNPN and CDR2 is SVGIG (reference sequence). CDR3 length equals 14 residues.

This chain uses TRBV28 with TRBJ1-2, with D hard to call. Trimming took 7 bases from V and 3 from J, leaving 9 bases between them. The CDR3 is 12 residues long. Germline assignment: CDR1 MDHEN and CDR2 SYDVKM. CDR3: CASKQTDYGYTF. The CDR3 nucleotides read TGTGCCAGCAAGCAGACTGACTATGGCTACACCTTC.

The chain employs TRBV7-2 and TRBJ2-5, with D perhaps TRBD2 (5 bases). CDR3 length: 15 residues. Germline CDR1 reads SGHTA; CDR2 reads FQGNSA. V dropped 1 base and J dropped 1 base, with 10 bases sitting between them. The CDR3 here is CASSLGGGLQETQYF. CDR3 sequence (DNA): TGTGCCAGCAGCTTAGGCGGCGGACTCCAAGAGACCCAGTACTTC.

This sequence joins TRBV5-4 and TRBJ1-2, with 8 bases fitting TRBD1. This CDR3 is built from 16 residues. Looked up from germline, CDR1 is SGHNT and CDR2 is YYREEE (reference sequence). The V gene end was trimmed by 4 bases and the J gene end by 6 bases; junction bases not matched to a gene: 14. The CDR3 protein is CASSTGQGVVLDGYTF. The CDR3 nucleotides are TGTGCCAGCAGCACCGGACAGGGAGTAGTTCTTGATGGCTACACCTTC.

The chain links TRBV30 to TRBJ1-5; D is perhaps TRBD1 (5 bases). The CDR3 spans 16 residues. Germline loops: CDR1 GTSNPN, CDR2 SVGIG (reference sequence). V gave up 1 base and J gave up 4 bases, with 17 bases separating them. CDR3 sequence (DNA): TGTGCCTGGAGTGACGGGACCGCCGATTCTAATCAGCCCCAGCATTTT. Translating it yields CAWSDGTADSNQPQHF.